These 12 T cell receptor beta chains were sequenced from one sample in a study of OX40 agonist ivuxolimab in advanced cancers. Sequencing used immunoSEQ multiplex PCR; TCRdb keeps in-frame clones, though not all of them. The sample contains some 46,000 clones, over 90% of which appear only once. Sequencing was performed on CD4+ or CD8+ T cells sorted from blood, taken in a trial of the OX40 agonist ivuxolimab. These receptors were obtained from an adult with an advanced solid tumor such as melanoma, head and neck, liver or kidney cancer.

The chain joins TRBV7-2 to TRBJ2-1, with 7 bases identical to TRBD2. V was pared by 3 bases and J by 4 bases, with 6 bases of the junction left unmatched. From germline, CDR1 is SGHTA and CDR2 FQGNSA. The CDR3 sequence is 15 residues long. The CDR3 nucleotides read TGTGCCAGCAGCTTGATGGGAGGGCCATACAATGAGCAGTTCTTC. Translating gives CASSLMGGPYNEQFF.

The CDR3, as DNA: TGTGCCAGCAGTCCCTTTGGTCGGGACCGCGGCATACAGCCCCAGCATTTT. Protein product: CASSPFGRDRGIQPQHF. The chain couples TRBV28 to TRBJ1-5, with D possibly TRBD1 on 5 matching bases. Germline assignment: CDR1 MDHEN and CDR2 SYDVKM. The CDR3 is 17 amino acids. The germline V and J ends were trimmed by 5 bases and 7 bases, with 24 bases remaining between them.

The J gene is TRBJ1-1, the V gene TRBV15; D call uncertain. The CDR3 spans 12 residues. The germline V gene has CDR1 LNHNV and CDR2 YYDKDF (reference sequence). V lost 1 base, J lost 7 bases, and 7 bases lay in between. CDR3 nucleotides: TGTGCCACCAGCAGAGGGACTGTTGAAGCTTTCTTT. Its translation is CATSRGTVEAFF.

The rearrangement uses TRBV9 and TRBJ2-3, with D perhaps matching TRBD1 (5 bases). The CDR3 sequence is 15 residues long. Trimming stripped 0 bases from V and 2 bases from J, with 10 bases between. Germline CDR1 is SGDLS and CDR2 is YYNGEE. CDR3 in amino acids: CASSVEGSATDTQYF. For the CDR3, the DNA is TGTGCCAGCAGCGTAGAGGGGTCAGCCACAGATACGCAGTATTTT.

The rearrangement uses TRBV20-1 and TRBJ1-2; D gene unclear. The germline V gene has CDR1 DFQATT and CDR2 SNEGSKA (reference sequence). V was trimmed by 6 bases and J by 4 bases, leaving 3 bases between them. This CDR3 is 9 amino acids long. The DNA of the CDR3 is TGCAGTGCCCCCTATGGCTACACCTTC. Translating it yields CSAPYGYTF.

V is TRBV7-9 and J is TRBJ2-5; the D is unclear. Germline V gives CDR1 SEHNR, CDR2 FQNEAQ (reference sequence). CDR3 length: 14 amino acids. The V gene lost 2 bases and the J gene lost 4 bases, with 11 bases spanning the gap. The CDR3 coding sequence is TGTGCCAGCAGCTTACGCGGCCCGGCAGAGACCCAGTACTTC. This sequence encodes CASSLRGPAETQYF.

J is TRBJ2-3 and V is TRBV6-5; D is unresolved. Looked up from germline, CDR1 is MNHEY and CDR2 is SVGAGI. V gave up 3 bases and J gave up 0 bases, with 4 bases separating them. The CDR3 is 13 residues long. CDR3 amino acids: CASSYRSTDTQYF. In nucleotides, the CDR3 is TGTGCCAGCAGTTATAGGAGCACAGATACGCAGTATTTT.

V and J are TRBV27 and TRBJ2-6; the match to TRBD1 covers 9 bases. With 5 bases clipped from V and 1 base from J, the junction kept 12 bases outside the gene matches. Germline V gene sequence: CDR1 MNHEY, CDR2 SMNVEV (reference sequence). This CDR3 has 19 amino acids. The DNA for the CDR3 is TGTGCCAGCAGTCTGTCCGGGACAGGGTGGCTTTCTGGGGCCAACGTCCTGACTTTC. Translation gives CASSLSGTGWLSGANVLTF.

J is TRBJ2-7 and V is TRBV13; D possibly corresponds to TRBD1 (6 bases). Trimming removed 5 bases at V and 2 bases at J, with 19 bases between. This CDR3 contains 16 residues. Germline V gene sequence: CDR1 PRHDT, CDR2 FYEKMQ (reference sequence). The CDR3 DNA is TGTGCCAGCAGCCTCGCCGACAGGACAGATCCCTACGAGCAGTACTTC. This translates into CASSLADRTDPYEQYF.

This sequence joins TRBV5-6 and TRBJ1-2; D is perhaps TRBD1 (6 bases). From germline, CDR1 is SGHDT and CDR2 YYEEEE. This CDR3 is built from 14 residues. V dropped 0 bases and J dropped 6 bases, with 12 bases sitting between them. CDR3 residues: CASSLATGWDGYTF. The CDR3 coding sequence is TGTGCCAGCAGCTTGGCAACAGGGTGGGATGGCTACACCTTC.

The J gene is TRBJ2-7, the V gene TRBV2; tentatively, D is TRBD1 (5 bases). The V gene's germline CDR1 is SNHLY and CDR2 FYNNEI. The germline V and J ends were trimmed by 8 bases and 0 bases, with 14 bases remaining between them. This CDR3 is built from 14 residues. CDR3 loop: CASESGSSSYEQYF. In DNA, the CDR3 is TGTGCCAGCGAGTCAGGGTCGAGCTCCTACGAGCAGTACTTC.

The chain employs TRBV7-3 and TRBJ2-1; 8 nucleotides match TRBD1. The CDR3 covers 15 residues. In germline, CDR1 is SGHTA, CDR2 FQGTGA. Trimming removed 4 bases from V and 2 bases from J; junction bases left unmatched: 4. CDR3 sequence: CASSSSGGAYNEQFF. The CDR3 bases are TGTGCCAGCAGCTCCTCAGGGGGCGCCTACAATGAGCAGTTCTTC. Together with reference TRBV7-3 and TRBJ2-1, the CDR3 gives the full variable domain: GAGVSQTPSNKVTEKGKYVELRCDPISGHTALYWYRQSLGQGPEFLIYFQGTGAADDSGLPNDRFFAVRPEGSVSTLKIQRTERGDSAVYLCASSSSGGAYNEQFFGPGTRLTVL.